This paragraph covers one T cell receptor (beta chain) sequence. Its antigen remains unknown. The record originates from a study of CD8+ T cells in alopecia areata. This CDR3 is 14 amino acids long. Germline V gives CDR1 MGHRA, CDR2 YSYEKL. V lost 2 bases to trimming and J lost 4 bases, with 12 bases between them. In each case, RNA was isolated and then reverse transcribed into cDNA as the sequencing template. Profiling relied on immunoSEQ multiplex PCR, and the TCRdb table lists in-frame clones only, not all of them. The repertoire holds over 150,000 clones, with around 60% as singletons. The study's findings and limits: Amid tofacitinib therapy, many expanded lesional clones stayed present in scalp and blood.

Treatment in this sample: oral pan-JAK inhibitor, 5-10 mg twice daily. This TCR was recovered from a human donor with alopecia areata. The sequencing used CD8+ T cells sorted from blood, collected at week 24, from a patient treated with tofacitinib. The chain uses TRBV4-1 and TRBJ2-7, with D unclear. The CDR3 DNA is TGCGCCAGCAGCCAACAACAGAAAGATTACGAGCAGTACTTC. Its translation is CASSQQQKDYEQYF.